One sample yielded the 22 T cell receptor beta chains listed below, sequenced in a study of shared clonotypes between healthy human individuals. Profiling relied on immunoSEQ multiplex PCR, and the TCRdb table lists in-frame clones only, not all of them. This sample yields a few million clones, of which 95% are seen a single time; roughly 0.13% belongs to the top ten. Specimen: naive CD4+ T cells sorted from blood. Subset given: CD45RA+ positively selected. The receptors were sampled from a man younger than 35 in good health.

The gene calls are TRBV27 and TRBJ2-7; TRBD2 matches at 10 bases. Germline trimming cut 4 bases from V and 3 bases from J; bases unmatched to any gene: 3. This CDR3 spans 14 amino acids. In germline, CDR1 is MNHEY, CDR2 SMNVEV (reference sequence). The CDR3 DNA sequence: TGTGCCAGCAGTTGGCTAGCGGGAGACTACGAGCAGTACTTC. Amino acid sequence: CASSWLAGDYEQYF.

In the case of this clone: This same CDR3 is encoded by further DNA sequences in the sample. The chain's CDR3 is CASSLAAGGDEQFF. For the CDR3, the DNA is TGTGCCAGCAGCTTAGCCGCCGGGGGGGATGAGCAGTTCTTC. The chain links TRBV7-9 to TRBJ2-1, with 8 bases fitting TRBD2. V lost 0 bases, J lost 8 bases, and 3 bases stayed unmatched. Germline V gene sequence: CDR1 SEHNR, CDR2 FQNEAQ (reference sequence). The length of the CDR3 is 14 residues.

This clone was counted once. The chain couples TRBV5-4 to TRBJ2-3; TRBD2 matches at 16 bases. The length of the CDR3 is 17 residues. Germline CDR1 SGHNT, CDR2 YYREEE (reference sequence). The V gene end was trimmed by 6 bases and the J gene end by 6 bases; junction bases not matched to a gene: 10. The CDR3 region has the DNA TGTGCCAGCACGGCTGGGACTAGCGGGGGGGCCGAGGATACGCAGTATTTT. Its translation is CASTAGTSGGAEDTQYF.

The chain employs TRBV7-2 and TRBJ2-7, with TRBD2 matching over 8 bases. V lost 5 bases and J lost 6; bases outside the gene matches: 15. The CDR3 is 16 amino acids. Germline V gives CDR1 SGHTA, CDR2 FQGNSA. CDR3 coding DNA: TGTGCCAGCAGCCGAGAGTTTGGGACTAGATTCTCCGAGCAGTACTTC. The encoded protein is CASSREFGTRFSEQYF.

With regard to this clone: This CDR3 is also generated by other DNA sequences in the sample. This rearrangement joins TRBV11-2 to TRBJ2-7; D is unclear. V was pared by 5 bases and J by 4 bases, with 12 bases between. The CDR3 sequence is 13 residues long. Germline V lookup: CDR1 SGHAT, CDR2 FQNNGV. The CDR3, as DNA: TGTGCCAGCAGCACCCGGACGTTATACGAGCAGTACTTC. Amino acids: CASSTRTLYEQYF. Using reference TRBV11-2 and TRBJ2-7 for the parts outside the CDR3, the full variable domain is EAGVAQSPRYKIIEKRQSVAFWCNPISGHATLYWYQQILGQGPKLLIQFQNNGVVDDSQLPKDRFSAERLKGVDSTLKIQPAKLEDSAVYLCASSTRTLYEQYFGPGTRLTVT.

The rearrangement joins TRBV6-6 to TRBJ1-2; D not resolved. Per germline, CDR1 MNHNY and CDR2 SVGAGI (reference sequence). This CDR3 spans 14 amino acids. V was shortened by 2 bases and J by 8 bases, with 15 bases between the two germline ends. This chain's CDR3 is CASSYEPTGIGYTF. The DNA of the CDR3 is TGTGCCAGCAGTTACGAGCCAACCGGGATCGGCTACACCTTC.

The chain recombines TRBV19 with TRBJ1-5; no definite D call. The CDR3 is 15 amino acids. Trimming removed 1 base at V and 4 bases at J, with 11 bases between. Germline-derived CDR1 and CDR2 are LNHDA and SQIVND (reference sequence). The CDR3 nucleotides read TGTGCCAGTAGTATAGCCACCCTTGGAAATCAGCCCCAGCATTTT. Translation: CASSIATLGNQPQHF.

J is TRBJ1-2 and V is TRBV19; D call uncertain. The CDR3 has 12 residues. Germline V gene lookup returns CDR1 LNHDA and CDR2 SQIVND (reference sequence). V was shortened by 2 bases and J by 3 bases, with 4 bases between the two germline ends. The DNA of the CDR3 is TGTGCCAGTAGTATACCAGACTATGGCTACACCTTC. This gives the protein CASSIPDYGYTF.

The gene calls are TRBV2 and TRBJ1-2; D remains ambiguous. V lost 3 bases and J lost 3, with 5 bases in between. The CDR3 consists of 12 residues. CDR1 and CDR2 from the germline V gene are SNHLY and FYNNEI. The CDR3 loop reads CASSESHYGYTF. In DNA form, the CDR3 reads TGTGCCAGCAGTGAGAGTCACTATGGCTACACCTTC.

A remark on this clone: One junction end disagrees with the germline gene, perhaps due to a read error. This chain links TRBV7-7 with TRBJ1-3; D is possibly TRBD1 (5 bases). The CDR3 sequence is 15 residues long. Per the germline V gene, CDR1 is SSHAT and CDR2 is FNYEAQ (reference sequence). CDR3 nucleotides: TGTGCTAGCAGCTTGGGGCTTGGCTCTGGAAACACCATATATTTT. This sequence encodes CASSLGLGSGNTIYF.

As to this clone: Other DNA sequences in this sample translate to the same CDR3. The chain joins TRBV5-4 to TRBJ2-5; D remains unclear. Germline CDR1 SGHNT, CDR2 YYREEE (reference sequence). V was clipped by 2 bases and J by 2 bases, with 7 bases between them. The CDR3 runs 13 residues. CDR3 loop: CASSFGQQETQYF. The CDR3 DNA reads as TGTGCCAGCAGCTTCGGGCAGCAAGAGACCCAGTACTTC.

V gene TRBV20-1 combines with J gene TRBJ2-1; D is uncertain. The CDR3 runs 11 residues. Germline CDR1 is DFQATT and CDR2 is SNEGSKA (reference sequence). V was trimmed by 5 bases and J by 7 bases, leaving 9 bases between them. CDR3 DNA: TGCAGTGCTGGCCTCAGGAATGAGCAGTTCTTC. This translates into CSAGLRNEQFF.

This clone was seen once. This chain links TRBV6-6 with TRBJ1-6; possibly TRBD1 for D (6 bases). The germline V and J ends were trimmed by 6 bases and 5 bases, with 11 bases remaining between them. The CDR3 totals 14 residues. CDR1 MNHNY and CDR2 SVGAGI come from the germline V gene (reference sequence). The chain's CDR3 is CASSPTGNNSPLHF. The CDR3 DNA is TGTGCCAGCAGCCCTACAGGGAATAATTCACCCCTCCACTTT.

This chain links TRBV5-6 with TRBJ2-3, with D possibly being TRBD2 (5 bases). Germline lookup yields CDR1 SGHDT and CDR2 YYEEEE. Trimming cost V 5 bases and J 7 bases, with 8 bases left between them. The CDR3 sequence is 11 residues long. The CDR3 sequence is CASRYGNTQYF. CDR3 DNA sequence: TGTGCCAGCAGGTACGGGAATACGCAGTATTTT.

The chain links TRBV6-5 to TRBJ2-1; D is possibly TRBD2 (6 bases). Germline lookup yields CDR1 MNHEY and CDR2 SVGAGI. The CDR3 has 14 residues. V lost 8 bases and J 3 bases, leaving 14 bases between the germline ends. The DNA for the CDR3 is TGTGCCAGCGCGACTAGTCCAGGCTACAATGAGCAGTTCTTC. Its protein is CASATSPGYNEQFF.

The gene calls are TRBV7-2 and TRBJ2-7, with a weak D call TRBD2 (6 bases). This CDR3 has 14 residues. CDR1 is SGHTA and CDR2 is FQGNSA in the germline V gene. The V gene lost 1 base and the J gene lost 5 bases, with 12 bases spanning the gap. CDR3 in amino acids: CASSLEGWGDEQYF. Written as DNA, the CDR3 is TGTGCCAGCAGCTTAGAAGGGTGGGGGGACGAGCAGTACTTC.

The V call is TRBV9, the J call TRBJ2-2, with 7 bases identical to TRBD1. Germline V gene data show CDR1 as SGDLS and CDR2 as YYNGEE. This CDR3 has 15 residues. J lost 0 bases, V lost 4 bases, and 3 bases had no gene match. Written as DNA, the CDR3 is TGTGCCAGCAGCCGAGGGACAGCGAACACCGGGGAGCTGTTTTTT. Encoded protein: CASSRGTANTGELFF.

The chain recombines TRBV5-4 with TRBJ2-5; 12 bases align to TRBD2. In germline, CDR1 is SGHNT, CDR2 YYREEE (reference sequence). The CDR3 length is 18 residues. After removal of 4 bases from V and 3 bases from J, the junction contained 13 bases not matched to a gene. The CDR3 DNA is TGTGCCAGCAGCCGCCGTCCTAGCGGGGGGGAGGGGAAAGAGACCCAGTACTTC. This sequence encodes CASSRRPSGGEGKETQYF. The full variable domain, rest sourced from reference TRBV5-4 and TRBJ2-5, is ETGVTQSPTHLIKTRGQQVTLRCSSQSGHNTVSWYQQALGQGPQFIFQYYREEENGRGNFPPRFSGLQFPNYSSELNVNALELDDSALYLCASSRRPSGGEGKETQYFGPGTRLLVL.

This clone showed up just once. The rearrangement uses TRBV18 and TRBJ1-5, with TRBD1 as a possible D gene (5 bases). There are 15 residues in the CDR3. Germline CDR1 is KGHSH and CDR2 is LQKENI. V was cut by 6 bases and J by 3 bases, with 15 bases left in between. CDR3 amino acids: CASSRGEGPNQPQHF. For the CDR3, the DNA is TGTGCCAGCTCCCGGGGGGAGGGCCCCAATCAGCCCCAGCATTTT.

V usage is TRBV5-4 and J usage is TRBJ1-1, with a weak D call TRBD1 (5 bases). Between the trimmed V and J ends, which lost 8 bases and 0 bases, there was a span of 11 bases. Germline CDR1 reads SGHNT; CDR2 reads YYREEE (reference sequence). CDR3 length: 13 amino acids. The CDR3 coding sequence is TGTGCCAGGACGGGGGATATGAACACTGAAGCTTTCTTT. Amino acid sequence: CARTGDMNTEAFF. Based on the CDR3 plus reference TRBV5-4 and TRBJ1-1, the full variable domain is ETGVTQSPTHLIKTRGQQVTLRCSSQSGHNTVSWYQQALGQGPQFIFQYYREEENGRGNFPPRFSGLQFPNYSSELNVNALELDDSALYLCARTGDMNTEAFFGQGTRLTVV.

The chain uses TRBV7-9 and TRBJ2-1; no clear D. The germline V gene has CDR1 SEHNR and CDR2 FQNEAQ (reference sequence). The CDR3 contains 12 residues. The V gene lost 1 base and the J gene lost 8 bases, with 6 bases spanning the gap. The CDR3 nucleotides read TGTGCCAGCAGCTTAGAGGGTTATGAGCAGTTCTTC. Its translation is CASSLEGYEQFF.

The CDR3 nucleotides are TGTGCCAGCGGGGGTCCGGGACAGGGAGCGTCACCCCTCCACTTT. Translation: CASGGPGQGASPLHF. The chain combines TRBV7-9 with TRBJ1-6; TRBD1 matches at 9 bases. The V gene end was trimmed by 8 bases and the J gene end by 10 bases; junction bases not matched to a gene: 12. The CDR3 covers 15 residues. CDR1 is SEHNR and CDR2 is FQNEAQ in the germline V gene (reference sequence).